This TCR beta chain was recorded in a study of T cell repertoires in cytomegalovirus infection. Across the study: The public TCR beta signatures pointed to both CMV infection and matching HLA type. General study results and limits: HLA-C-restricted TCR beta clonotypes specific for CMV led the ex vivo response.

This CDR3 contains 13 residues. The V and J ends lost 3 bases and 7 bases respectively, with 12 bases between them. Germline V gene data show CDR1 as MNHEY and CDR2 as SMNVEV (reference sequence). Worth noting for this clonotype: Its antigen is still unknown.

Each CDR3 protein is one row after TCRdb ran MiXCR on the reads. The sample holds some 220,000 distinct CDR3 sequences, around two fifths seen once. This receptor was taken from a human donor in good health (CMV status not recorded). Some clones in this sample may be carry-over from other donors' samples. Sequenced here: CD8+ T cells from cultured PBMCs, sampled from culture after CMV antigen stimulation. The chain has TRBV27 and TRBJ1-1; no reliable D call. CDR3 DNA sequence: TGTGCCAGCAGTTTCGATTTCGGGAGTGAAGCTTTCTTT. This codes for CASSFDFGSEAFF.